The 23 T cell receptor beta chains presented below share a single source sample, sequenced in a study of blood T cell repertoires in COVID-19. Using immunoSEQ multiplex PCR, the repertoire was profiled, and TCRdb retains in-frame clones only, with some absent. The sample yields roughly 120,000 clones, about 84% seen once. The specimen sequenced was peripheral blood. These receptors all stem from a human donor in a cohort sampled during active COVID-19.

Here the CDR3 reads CASSLGTSVVDEQFF. The CDR3 DNA sequence: TGCGCCAGCAGCTTGGGGACTAGCGTTGTTGATGAGCAGTTCTTC. The chain employs TRBV5-1 and TRBJ2-1; 9 nucleotides line up with TRBD2. The CDR3 has 15 residues. V was pared by 0 bases and J by 8 bases, with 6 bases of the junction left unmatched. CDR1 and CDR2 from the germline V gene are SGHRS and YFSETQ.

The rearrangement joins TRBV7-6 to TRBJ2-3; D uncertain. CDR3 length: 13 amino acids. CDR1 is SGHVS and CDR2 is FNYEAQ in the germline V gene. Trimming stripped 1 base from V and 5 bases from J, with 7 bases between. Here the CDR3 DNA reads TGTGCCAGCAGCTTAGTAAGGAGAGATACGCAGTATTTT. Amino acid sequence: CASSLVRRDTQYF.

This clone was seen a handful of times. V is TRBV7-9 and J is TRBJ1-5; 7 bases agree with TRBD1. Per germline, CDR1 SEHNR and CDR2 FQNEAQ (reference sequence). CDR3 length: 13 residues. Trimming removed 5 bases from V and 6 bases from J; junction bases left unmatched: 4. CDR3 region: CASSQRDSQPQHF. Written as DNA, the CDR3 is TGTGCCAGCAGCCAGAGGGACAGTCAGCCCCAGCATTTT.

This rearrangement joins TRBV11-2 to TRBJ2-1; 10 bases map to TRBD1. The germline gives CDR1 SGHAT, CDR2 FQNNGV. The ends lost 4 bases at V and 5 bases at J; junction bases unmatched: 8. The CDR3 extends over 16 amino acids. As DNA, the CDR3 is TGTGCCAGCAGCTCCAACCGGGACAGGGGACACAATGAGCAGTTCTTC. It yields the protein CASSSNRDRGHNEQFF.

The V gene is TRBV14, the J gene TRBJ2-7; the match to TRBD1 covers 7 bases. Germline CDR1 SGHDN, CDR2 FVKESK. There are 17 residues in the CDR3. With V trimmed by 4 bases and J by 1 base, 13 bases remained unmatched. CDR3 nucleotide sequence: TGTGCCAGCAGCCTCAAGCATTTCCGGGACAGATCCTACGAGCAGTACTTC. Encoded protein: CASSLKHFRDRSYEQYF.

The chain joins TRBV27 to TRBJ2-7; 7 bases are a match to TRBD2. Per the germline V gene, CDR1 is MNHEY and CDR2 is SMNVEV (reference sequence). The CDR3 totals 15 residues. The V gene end was trimmed by 2 bases and the J gene end by 8 bases; junction bases not matched to a gene: 12. The CDR3 nucleotides are TGTGCCAGCAGTTTAAACCGGGACTATACCGAGAAGCAGTACTTC. It is translated as CASSLNRDYTEKQYF.

The gene calls are TRBV27 and TRBJ1-2; 7 nucleotides line up with TRBD1. The CDR3 is 14 amino acids. V lost 4 bases and J lost 3; bases outside the gene matches: 5. CDR1 is MNHEY, CDR2 SMNVEV, per germline (reference sequence). CDR3 DNA: TGTGCCAGCAGTTCCACCGGGACAGACTATGGCTACACCTTC. As protein: CASSSTGTDYGYTF.

V is TRBV6-5 and J is TRBJ2-3; a possible D gene is TRBD1 (5 bases). CDR3 length: 15 residues. Trimming took off 2 bases at V and 2 bases at J, with 11 bases between the two ends. Germline CDR1 is MNHEY and CDR2 is SVGAGI. The CDR3 nucleotides are TGTGCCAGCAGTTACGTGCAGGGCCCCACAGATACGCAGTATTTT. As protein: CASSYVQGPTDTQYF.

The count of this clone is one. The chain uses TRBV5-1 and TRBJ2-7, with 8 bases lining up with TRBD2. V lost 0 bases and J lost 5; bases outside the gene matches: 4. The CDR3 sequence is 14 residues long. Germline assignment: CDR1 SGHRS and CDR2 YFSETQ. This chain's CDR3 is CASSLVAGTDEQYF. The DNA for the CDR3 is TGCGCCAGCAGCTTGGTAGCGGGGACCGACGAGCAGTACTTC.

V gene TRBV2 combines with J gene TRBJ2-1; 7 nucleotides line up with TRBD2. Germline loops: CDR1 SNHLY, CDR2 FYNNEI. Trimming removed 4 bases from V and 8 bases from J; junction bases left unmatched: 17. CDR3 size: 17 residues. For the CDR3, the DNA is TGTGCCAGCAGTGTCGAGCCCCGGGGGGACGGTAGCGATGAGCAGTTCTTC. It encodes CASSVEPRGDGSDEQFF.

This rearrangement joins TRBV18 to TRBJ2-2; TRBD2 might be the D (6 bases). Germline V gives CDR1 KGHSH, CDR2 LQKENI. The CDR3 length is 16 residues. Between the trimmed V and J ends, which lost 0 bases and 1 base, there was a span of 9 bases. The CDR3 DNA follows: TGTGCCAGCTCACCACCGGGGGGAATGAACACCGGGGAGCTGTTTTTT. Protein product: CASSPPGGMNTGELFF.

The CDR3, as DNA: TGTGCCAGCAGTTCTAGCGGGATGGGGTACGGTACGCAGTATTTT. Translated: CASSSSGMGYGTQYF. This chain connects TRBV6-2 or TRBV6-3 to TRBJ2-3, with 9 bases identical to TRBD2. Trimming cost V 4 bases and J 8 bases; bases outside gene matches: 10. The germline V gene encodes CDR1 MNHEY and CDR2 SVGEGT. This CDR3 is built from 15 residues.

V is TRBV21-1 and J is TRBJ2-1; the table's D call, TRBD1, was not checked against the DNA. TRBV21-1 is designated a pseudogene. The CDR3 length is 13 residues. The CDR3 bases are TGTGCCAGCAGCGGGACCCAGACAGGGCGTCAGTTCTTC. Amino acids: CASSGTQTGRQFF.

This chain uses TRBV30 with TRBJ1-2; a possible D gene is TRBD1 (5 bases). V was pared by 0 bases and J by 6 bases, with 14 bases between. The CDR3 contains 14 residues. Germline V gene lookup returns CDR1 GTSNPN and CDR2 SVGIG (reference sequence). CDR3 loop: CAWSVSSGFHGYTF. In DNA, the CDR3 is TGTGCCTGGAGTGTTAGTTCAGGGTTTCATGGCTACACCTTC.

The V call is TRBV18, the J call TRBJ2-7; possibly TRBD2 for D (5 bases). CDR3 length: 15 residues. V was shortened by 1 base and J by 3 bases, with 13 bases between the two germline ends. Germline V gene data show CDR1 as KGHSH and CDR2 as LQKENI. The CDR3 reads CASSPLMDSDYEQYF. CDR3 bases: TGTGCCAGCTCACCACTCATGGACTCAGACTACGAGCAGTACTTC. Looking up the rest from reference TRBV18 and TRBJ2-7 gives the full variable domain: NAGVMQNPRHLVRRRGQEARLRCSPMKGHSHVYWYRQLPEEGLKFMVYLQKENIIDESGMPKERFSAEFPKEGPSILRIQQVVRGDSAAYFCASSPLMDSDYEQYFGPGTRLTVT.

The chain links TRBV28 to TRBJ1-1; tentatively, D is TRBD1 (6 bases). The CDR3 runs to 15 residues. Germline CDR1 reads MDHEN; CDR2 reads SYDVKM. V gave up 3 bases and J gave up 7 bases, with 18 bases separating them. The DNA of the CDR3 is TGTGCCAGCAGTTTCATCGACAGGACATACCGTGAAGCTTTCTTT. Its protein is CASSFIDRTYREAFF.

The CDR3 DNA follows: TGCAGCGTTGTCGGCGGGTCCTCCTACGAGCAGTACTTC. This gives the protein CSVVGGSSYEQYF. The chain links TRBV29-1 to TRBJ2-7; maybe TRBD2 (5 bases). V was trimmed by 4 bases and J by 0 bases, leaving 10 bases between them. The CDR3 totals 13 residues. The germline CDR1 and CDR2 sequences are SQVTM and ANQGSEA.

In its sample, this clone was seen a few times. This chain connects TRBV5-1 to TRBJ1-1, with D possibly matching TRBD1 (5 bases). Germline values: CDR1 SGHRS, CDR2 YFSETQ. CDR3 size: 13 residues. V was pared by 4 bases and J by 3 bases, with 10 bases between. CDR3 loop: CASSPTAYTEAFF. The CDR3 DNA reads TGCGCCAGCAGCCCGACAGCTTACACTGAAGCTTTCTTT.

The chain recombines TRBV10-3 with TRBJ2-3, with 8 bases identical to TRBD2. V was clipped by 10 bases and J by 2 bases; unmatched bases: 11. The CDR3 extends over 15 amino acids. The germline gives CDR1 ENHRY, CDR2 SYGVKD. CDR3 sequence (DNA): TGTGCCACAGCGGGGGCCGGGGGTTTCACAGATACGCAGTATTTT. Encoded protein: CATAGAGGFTDTQYF.

The chain couples TRBV7-6 to TRBJ1-4; 7 bases are a match to TRBD1. CDR3 size: 20 residues. The J segment lost 4 bases and the V segment lost 4 bases, leaving 21 bases of the junction unmatched. Germline CDR1 is SGHVS and CDR2 is FNYEAQ. The CDR3 here is CASSSGRDRVTPGNNEKLFF. CDR3 nucleotides: TGTGCCAGCAGCTCGGGCCGGGACAGAGTAACCCCCGGGAATAATGAAAAACTGTTTTTT.

V and J are TRBV7-2 and TRBJ1-3, with D maybe TRBD1 (5 bases). Trimming left V 1 base short and J 3 bases short, with 13 bases between. Germline CDR1 is SGHTA and CDR2 is FQGNSA. There are 16 residues in the CDR3. The CDR3 sequence is CASSLVVGGGGNTIYF. CDR3 nucleotide sequence: TGTGCCAGCAGCTTAGTGGTCGGGGGAGGTGGAAACACCATATATTTT.

The rearrangement uses TRBV2 and TRBJ2-7, with 9 bases fitting TRBD1. The V gene end was trimmed by 6 bases and the J gene end by 2 bases; junction bases not matched to a gene: 5. Germline V gene data show CDR1 as SNHLY and CDR2 as FYNNEI. The CDR3 runs to 14 residues. The CDR3 is CASSADRGAYEQYF. The DNA for the CDR3 is TGTGCCAGCAGCGCGGACAGGGGCGCCTACGAGCAGTACTTC.

This chain connects TRBV9 to TRBJ1-3; D is perhaps TRBD1 (5 bases). This CDR3 has 16 residues. Germline loops: CDR1 SGDLS, CDR2 YYNGEE. V was cut by 2 bases and J by 0 bases, with 12 bases left in between. The CDR3 loop is CASSVYDRSSGNTIYF. The CDR3 DNA follows: TGTGCCAGCAGCGTTTACGACAGAAGCTCTGGAAACACCATATATTTT.